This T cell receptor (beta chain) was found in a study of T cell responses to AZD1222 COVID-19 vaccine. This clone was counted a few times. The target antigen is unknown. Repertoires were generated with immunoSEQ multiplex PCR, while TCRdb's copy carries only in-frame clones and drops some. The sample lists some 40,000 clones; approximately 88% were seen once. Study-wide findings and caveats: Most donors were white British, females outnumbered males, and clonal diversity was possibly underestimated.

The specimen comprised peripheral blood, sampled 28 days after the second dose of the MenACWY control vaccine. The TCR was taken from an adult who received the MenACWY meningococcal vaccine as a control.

The chain's CDR3 is CASSGGQSYNEQFF. The CDR3 DNA reads as TGCGCCAGCAGCGGCGGACAGTCCTACAATGAGCAGTTCTTC. J is TRBJ2-1 and V is TRBV5-1; D is possibly TRBD1 (6 bases). Deletions cut 4 bases from V and 1 base from J, with 9 bases between. Per germline, CDR1 SGHRS and CDR2 YFSETQ. The CDR3 spans 14 residues.